Below, 4 T cell receptor beta chains from the same sample are listed, as sequenced in a study of T-cell reconstitution after alpha-beta-depleted transplantation in children. Construction of the TCRbeta library involved unique molecular identifiers. TCRdb recomputed calls from the PCR reads with MiXCR, one row per CDR3 protein. The sample gives roughly 610,000 distinct CDR3 sequences, roughly 10% of which show up once; roughly 3.9% is in the top ten. The specimen was PBMCs from the stem cell graft donor, collected from the stem cell graft. These receptors all stem from a human donor who donated a stem cell graft to a child with acute myeloid leukemia.

V and J are TRBV7-3 and TRBJ2-3, with 10 bases identical to TRBD2. Germline assignment: CDR1 SGHTA and CDR2 FQGTGA. J was trimmed by 1 base and V by 4 bases; bases with no gene match: 11. The CDR3 spans 18 residues. CDR3 in amino acids: CASSSHSRGTSGTDTQYF. CDR3 bases: TGTGCCAGCAGCTCACATAGCCGGGGGACTAGCGGCACAGATACGCAGTATTTT.

This clonotype was found a few times. J is TRBJ2-1 and V is TRBV7-2, with 13 nucleotides matching TRBD2. Germline V CDR1 and CDR2: SGHTA, FQGNSA. V gave up 2 bases and J gave up 12 bases; unmatched junction bases: 4. CDR3 size: 14 residues. DNA for the CDR3: TGTGCCAGCAGCTTAAAACTAGCGGGAGGGGGGCAGTTCTTC. It yields the protein CASSLKLAGGGQFF.

There are many counts of this clonotype. This chain connects TRBV7-2 to TRBJ1-2, with D possibly TRBD1 on 5 matching bases. The CDR3 contains 12 residues. Trimming pared 5 bases from V and 8 bases from J, leaving 12 bases between. From germline, CDR1 is SGHTA and CDR2 FQGNSA. CDR3 nucleotide sequence: TGTGCCAGCAGCCCGCTGCGGGGGGGCTACACCTTC. It yields the protein CASSPLRGGYTF.

This clonotype showed up many times. The chain uses TRBV5-1 and TRBJ1-2; no clear D gene. Trimming left V 1 base short and J 6 bases short, with 10 bases between. The CDR3 totals 13 residues. Per germline, CDR1 SGHRS and CDR2 YFSETQ. The CDR3 nucleotides read TGCGCCAGCAGCTTGAACGGGGAGAATGGCTACACCTTC. Its translation: CASSLNGENGYTF. Variable domain in full (rest from reference TRBV5-1 and TRBJ1-2): KAGVTQTPRYLIKTRGQQVTLSCSPISGHRSVSWYQQTPGQGLQFLFEYFSETQRNKGNFPGRFSGRQFSNSRSEMNVSTLELGDSALYLCASSLNGENGYTFGSGTRLTVV.